This entry lists 25 T cell receptor beta chains sequenced from one sample in a study of graft-versus-host responses after intestinal transplantation. No antigen has been identified for these receptors. Generated by immunoSEQ multiplex PCR, the TCRdb table keeps only in-frame clones and is missing some. The top ten clones hold around 0.17% of a sample with approximately 89,000 clones, about 94% of them seen once. The sequencing used unstimulated CD4+ T cells sorted from spleen or lymph node cells, collected before intestinal transplant. These receptors came from a human donor who received an intestinal transplant.

The chain uses TRBV7-2 and TRBJ2-2, with 7 bases fitting TRBD1. V gave up 8 bases and J gave up 0 bases; unmatched junction bases: 6. CDR3 length: 15 amino acids. Germline V gives CDR1 SGHTA, CDR2 FQGNSA. DNA for the CDR3: TGTGCCAGCGGGGGACAGCCAACGAACACCGGGGAGCTGTTTTTT. It is translated as CASGGQPTNTGELFF.

As DNA, the CDR3 is TGTGCCAGCACCCCAAGACAGGGTATTTGGGATGGCTACACCTTC. This translates into CASTPRQGIWDGYTF. V gene TRBV27 combines with J gene TRBJ1-2, with 7 bases matching TRBD1. CDR1 and CDR2 from the germline V gene are MNHEY and SMNVEV (reference sequence). The CDR3 runs 15 residues. With V trimmed by 7 bases and J by 6 bases, 14 bases remained unmatched.

The rearrangement uses TRBV6-5 and TRBJ1-2; D is possibly TRBD1 (5 bases). The CDR3 covers 13 residues. Germline CDR1 reads MNHEY; CDR2 reads SVGAGI. The V gene lost 7 bases and the J gene lost 2 bases, with 11 bases spanning the gap. In nucleotides, the CDR3 is TGTGCCAGCATCTCAAGGACAAACTATGGCTACACCTTC. Protein sequence: CASISRTNYGYTF.

The chain has TRBV19 and TRBJ1-3, with a possible D match to TRBD1 (5 bases). The V end was cut by 8 bases, the J end by 0 bases, with 11 bases between. Germline CDR1 and CDR2: LNHDA and SQIVND (reference sequence). The length of the CDR3 is 14 residues. CDR3 sequence reads: CASHSGGSGNTIYF. The CDR3 nucleotides are TGTGCCAGTCATTCGGGGGGCTCTGGAAACACCATATATTTT.

The chain is built from TRBV11-1 and TRBJ1-1, with D hard to call. The CDR3 loop spans 14 amino acids. The V and J ends lost 4 bases and 1 base respectively, with 10 bases between them. Germline-derived CDR1 and CDR2 are SGHAT and FQDESV (reference sequence). In DNA, the CDR3 is TGTGCCAGCAGCTCCTATCCCGGGAACACTGAAGCTTTCTTT. Translation gives CASSSYPGNTEAFF.

This rearrangement joins TRBV28 to TRBJ1-2; no clear D. Germline-derived CDR1 and CDR2 are MDHEN and SYDVKM. V was pared by 8 bases and J by 10 bases, with 23 bases between. The length of the CDR3 is 14 residues. The CDR3 here is CASVTPPSGDDYTF. The CDR3 bases are TGTGCCAGCGTCACCCCGCCCAGCGGCGATGACTACACCTTC.

This chain links TRBV4-1 with TRBJ2-1; maybe TRBD2 (5 bases). The CDR3 totals 14 residues. Germline-derived CDR1 and CDR2 are MGHRA and YSYEKL. V was clipped by 0 bases and J by 10 bases, with 13 bases between them. The CDR3 here is CASSQDPTRREQFF. CDR3 DNA: TGCGCCAGCAGCCAAGATCCCACTAGGCGCGAGCAGTTCTTC.

The chain recombines TRBV7-9 with TRBJ2-2, with 11 positions matching TRBD2. J gave up 5 bases and V 3 bases, and 5 bases lay outside the gene matches. The germline V gene has CDR1 SEHNR and CDR2 FQNEAQ (reference sequence). The CDR3 spans 16 residues. This CDR3 is CASSFGLAGPTGELFF. The CDR3 nucleotides read TGTGCCAGCAGCTTCGGACTAGCGGGCCCTACCGGGGAGCTGTTTTTT.

V gene TRBV6-6 combines with J gene TRBJ1-1, with a weak D call TRBD1 (6 bases). CDR3 length: 13 residues. Trimming pared 8 bases from V and 0 bases from J, leaving 10 bases between. CDR1 is MNHNY and CDR2 is SVGAGI in the germline V gene (reference sequence). This chain's CDR3 is CASSQGMNTEAFF. In nucleotides, the CDR3 is TGTGCCAGCTCCCAGGGGATGAACACTGAAGCTTTCTTT.

V is TRBV18 and J is TRBJ1-5; 8 bases are a match to TRBD1. The germline gives CDR1 KGHSH, CDR2 LQKENI. The CDR3 has 16 amino acids. The trim removed 4 bases at V and 2 bases at J, leaving 7 bases unmatched. CDR3 nucleotide sequence: TGTGCCAGCTCACTGGGGACAGGTCTAGGCAATCAGCCCCAGCATTTT. Translated, it gives CASSLGTGLGNQPQHF. The full variable domain, in which reference TRBV18 and TRBJ1-5 provide the parts outside the CDR3, is NAGVMQNPRHLVRRRGQEARLRCSPMKGHSHVYWYRQLPEEGLKFMVYLQKENIIDESGMPKERFSAEFPKEGPSILRIQQVVRGDSAAYFCASSLGTGLGNQPQHFGDGTRLSIL.

V and J are TRBV27 and TRBJ1-4; TRBD1 agrees at 9 bases. V lost 2 bases and J lost 8; bases outside the gene matches: 9. This CDR3 region has 16 residues. In germline, CDR1 is MNHEY, CDR2 SMNVEV (reference sequence). CDR3 DNA sequence: TGTGCCAGCAGTTTAAGCCCGGGACAGGGAGAGGAAAAACTGTTTTTT. Its translation: CASSLSPGQGEEKLFF.

The rearrangement uses TRBV28 and TRBJ1-3; D ambiguous. The germline V gene has CDR1 MDHEN and CDR2 SYDVKM. V lost 6 bases and J 0 bases, leaving 6 bases between the germline ends. This CDR3 spans 13 amino acids. This CDR3 reads CASSRSSGNTIYF. CDR3 DNA: TGTGCCAGCAGCAGAAGCTCTGGAAACACCATATATTTT.

In the case of this clone: Within the sample, other DNA sequences also encode this same CDR3. The chain recombines TRBV7-3 with TRBJ1-1, with D unclear. Germline V gives CDR1 SGHTA, CDR2 FQGTGA. The V end lost 5 bases, the J end lost 1 base, and 8 bases lay between the germline ends. The length of the CDR3 is 13 residues. CDR3 loop: CASSLDRNTEAFF. Here the CDR3 DNA reads TGTGCCAGCAGCCTAGATAGGAACACTGAAGCTTTCTTT. The whole variable domain, remainder taken from reference TRBV7-3 and TRBJ1-1, is GAGVSQTPSNKVTEKGKYVELRCDPISGHTALYWYRQSLGQGPEFLIYFQGTGAADDSGLPNDRFFAVRPEGSVSTLKIQRTERGDSAVYLCASSLDRNTEAFFGQGTRLTVV.

The chain recombines TRBV2 with TRBJ2-6, with 7 nucleotides matching TRBD1. Germline V CDR1 and CDR2: SNHLY, FYNNEI. The V gene end was trimmed by 2 bases and the J gene end by 0 bases; junction bases not matched to a gene: 10. The CDR3 has 19 amino acids. The CDR3 bases are TGTGCCAGCAGTGAACGTATAGGGACAGTCTCCTCTGGGGCCAACGTCCTGACTTTC. Amino acid sequence: CASSERIGTVSSGANVLTF. Full variable domain (rest looked up from reference TRBV2 and TRBJ2-6): EPEVTQTPSHQVTQMGQEVILRCVPISNHLYFYWYRQILGQKVEFLVSFYNNEISEKSEIFDDQFSVERPDGSNFTLKIRSTKLEDSAMYFCASSERIGTVSSGANVLTFGAGSRLTVL.

This clone appeared a single time. The rearrangement joins TRBV5-4 to TRBJ2-1; 7 bases are shared with TRBD1. Germline CDR1 is SGHNT and CDR2 is YYREEE (reference sequence). V dropped 0 bases and J dropped 10; count of bases not matched to a gene: 7. The CDR3 is 14 residues long. CDR3 loop: CASSLADRVWEQFF. CDR3 DNA sequence: TGTGCCAGCAGCTTGGCCGACAGGGTTTGGGAGCAGTTCTTC.

This clone was picked up a small number of times. This chain uses TRBV7-2 with TRBJ1-3; D is undetermined. Per germline, CDR1 SGHTA and CDR2 FQGNSA. CDR3 size: 15 residues. V was pared by 3 bases and J by 0 bases, with 9 bases between. For the CDR3, the DNA is TGTGCCAGCAGCTTCGCGGGATTCTCTGGAAACACCATATATTTT. Translated, it gives CASSFAGFSGNTIYF.

This chain uses TRBV4-2 with TRBJ2-5, with a tentative D call TRBD1 (7 bases). Germline loops: CDR1 LGHNA, CDR2 YNFKEQ. The germline V and J ends were trimmed by 0 bases and 3 bases, with 20 bases remaining between them. CDR3 length: 18 residues. The CDR3 DNA sequence: TGTGCCAGCAGCCAAGATCTCCCGAACAGGGGAGGTGAAGAGACCCAGTACTTC. Protein product: CASSQDLPNRGGEETQYF.

This sequence joins TRBV15 and TRBJ1-2; D is undetermined. Trimming left V 0 bases short and J 6 bases short, with 8 bases between. Germline V gene sequence: CDR1 LNHNV, CDR2 YYDKDF (reference sequence). This CDR3 region has 13 residues. This CDR3 reads CATSRERVDGYTF. DNA for the CDR3: TGTGCCACCAGCAGAGAGCGGGTAGATGGCTACACCTTC.

The chain joins TRBV4-3 to TRBJ2-3, with D possibly TRBD1 on 6 matching bases. CDR3 size: 17 residues. V was clipped by 0 bases and J by 0 bases, with 13 bases between them. CDR1 is LGHNA and CDR2 is YSLEER in the germline V gene. CDR3 in amino acids: CASSQDLPGASTDTQYF. The CDR3, as DNA: TGCGCCAGCAGCCAAGATCTCCCAGGGGCTAGCACAGATACGCAGTATTTT.

This clone was detected a few times. V is TRBV5-1 and J is TRBJ1-1, with 7 bases aligning to TRBD1. V shed 4 bases, J shed 0 bases, and the junction held 3 bases outside the gene matches. The germline V gene encodes CDR1 SGHRS and CDR2 YFSETQ. This CDR3 is 14 amino acids long. The CDR3 region has the DNA TGCGCCAGCAGCCTTGGGACAGTGAACACTGAAGCTTTCTTT. It translates to CASSLGTVNTEAFF.

The chain recombines TRBV15 with TRBJ2-1, with 11 bases fitting TRBD2. Unmatched junction bases numbered 21, after V lost 0 bases and J lost 11 bases. Germline V gene data show CDR1 as LNHNV and CDR2 as YYDKDF (reference sequence). The CDR3 totals 20 residues. The CDR3 bases are TGTGCCACCAGCAGAGACGAATTAACCAGGACTAGCGGGTCCATCCTTCAGCAGTTCTTC. Translating it yields CATSRDELTRTSGSILQQFF.

The V gene is TRBV16, the J gene TRBJ2-7; 8 nucleotides agree with TRBD1. The CDR3 has 16 amino acids. Trimming cost V 4 bases and J 4 bases; bases outside gene matches: 12. CDR1 and CDR2 from the germline V gene are KGHSY and FQNENV. CDR3 region: CASSPPALDREYEQYF. CDR3 bases: TGTGCCAGCAGCCCGCCTGCTCTGGACAGGGAATACGAGCAGTACTTC.

The chain carries TRBV12-5 and TRBJ1-1; D uncertain. There are 11 residues in the CDR3. Trimming stripped 1 base from V and 14 bases from J, with 11 bases between. The germline CDR1 and CDR2 sequences are LGHNT and FRNRAP. CDR3 bases: TGTGCTAGTGGTTTGGGACACGTTGAATTCTTT. It codes for CASGLGHVEFF.

The rearrangement uses TRBV28 and TRBJ2-7; 7 nucleotides line up with TRBD1. CDR1 is MDHEN and CDR2 is SYDVKM in the germline V gene. Germline trimming cut 7 bases from V and 2 bases from J; bases unmatched to any gene: 5. The CDR3 extends over 13 amino acids. This chain's CDR3 is CASKGTVTYEQYF. The DNA for the CDR3 is TGTGCCAGCAAAGGGACAGTAACCTACGAGCAGTACTTC.

The chain couples TRBV7-9 to TRBJ2-7; D unclear. Germline V gene sequence: CDR1 SEHNR, CDR2 FQNEAQ (reference sequence). This CDR3 is built from 13 residues. The V gene lost 2 bases and the J gene lost 5 bases, with 10 bases spanning the gap. As DNA, the CDR3 is TGTGCCAGCAGCTTATTTTCCGAGGACGAGCAGTACTTC. This codes for CASSLFSEDEQYF.